This is a list of T cell receptor beta chains from one sample in a study of cytomegalovirus exposure and HLA in healthy donors. The method was immunoSEQ multiplex PCR; TCRdb's version includes in-frame clones alone and lacks a portion of them. Of 140,000 to 150,000 clones in the sample, roughly 85% were seen once. The source material was PBMCs. The receptors derive from a male donor in good health and CMV-seronegative. The CDR3 runs from the conserved cysteine through the conserved F or W. D genes are given only for firm matches. The listing skips clone size in some rows; elsewhere it reads once, few, many or a size class.

J,V,length,size,D,DNA,CDR3
TRBJ1-6,TRBV2,14,-,TRBD1,TGTGCCAGCAGGGGACAGGCGCATAATTCACCCCTCCACTTT,CASRGQAHNSPLHF
TRBJ2-7,TRBV7-9,15,-,TRBD1,TGTGCCAGCAGCTCGGGACAGGGGGCGATCAACGAGCAGTACTTC,CASSSGQGAINEQYF
TRBJ2-5,TRBV15,15,-,TRBD1,TGTGCCACCAGCAGGGCGGGACAGGGGCAAGAGACCCAGTACTTC,CATSRAGQGQETQYF
TRBJ2-7,TRBV28,14,-,TRBD2,TGTGCCAGCAGTTTACGGCTAGCGGACTACGAGCAGTACTTC,CASSLRLADYEQYF
TRBJ2-7,TRBV6-1,15,-,TRBD2,TGTGCCAGCAGTCCGGGACTAGCGGGTTCCTACGAGCAGTACTTC,CASSPGLAGSYEQYF
TRBJ2-2,TRBV5-4,16,-,-,TGTGCCAGCAGCTTGGGGGGACTTGGGAACACCGGGGAGCTGTTTTTT,CASSLGGLGNTGELFF
TRBJ2-2,TRBV11-2,17,-,-,TGTGCCAGCAGCCTAACAGGCTGGCAGGGGATTACCGGGGAGCTGTTTTTT,CASSLTGWQGITGELFF
TRBJ2-7,TRBV14,16,-,TRBD1,TGTGCCAGCAGCCAAGATAGGCAGGGGGCTAATAACGAGCAGTACTTC,CASSQDRQGANNEQYF
TRBJ1-2,TRBV18,14,-,-,TGTGCCAGCTCACCAAGTCAGGGGTCCTATGGCTACACCTTC,CASSPSQGSYGYTF
TRBJ2-7,TRBV7-8,15,-,TRBD2,TGTGCCAGCAGCCCCGGGACTAGCGGGGGCTACGAGCAGTACTTC,CASSPGTSGGYEQYF
TRBJ1-1,TRBV18,13,-,TRBD1,TGTGCCAGCTCACCCAAGACAGGGACTGAAGCTTTCTTT,CASSPKTGTEAFF
TRBJ2-7,TRBV28,15,-,TRBD2,TGTGCCAGCAGTGGGCCGACTAGCGGGTTTAGCGAGCAGTACTTC,CASSGPTSGFSEQYF
TRBJ2-7,TRBV25-1,17,once,-,TGTGCCAGCAGTGAACCGAGCCAAACAGGGCCCTCCTACGAGCAGTACTTC,CASSEPSQTGPSYEQYF
TRBJ1-5,TRBV28,17,-,-,TGTGCCAGCAGTTTATTACTCGGGACTCAGCGTCTTCAGCCCCAGCATTTT,CASSLLLGTQRLQPQHF
TRBJ2-7,TRBV5-1,15,-,TRBD1,TGCGCCAGCAGCTCGGGACAGGGGGTGAACTACGAGCAGTACTTC,CASSSGQGVNYEQYF
TRBJ1-1,TRBV2,15,-,-,TGTGCCAGCAGTGATAGGCCCAGTGGACTGACTGAAGCTTTCTTT,CASSDRPSGLTEAFF
TRBJ2-7,TRBV6-1,13,-,-,TGTGCCAGCAGTGTAGACCTATACTACGAGCAGTACTTC,CASSVDLYYEQYF
TRBJ2-6,TRBV29-1,18,-,TRBD1,TGCAGCGTCGTCTTAGGGGACAGGGGACCGTCTGGGGCCAACGTCCTGACTTTC,CSVVLGDRGPSGANVLTF
TRBJ1-6,TRBV2,15,-,-,TGTGCCAGCAGGGGAACCGGACAGAATAATTCACCCCTCCACTTT,CASRGTGQNNSPLHF
TRBJ2-5,TRBV6-1,13,-,-,TGTGCCAGCAGTGGACTTTACTGGGAGACCCAGTACTTC,CASSGLYWETQYF
TRBJ2-5,TRBV9,15,-,TRBD1,TGTGCCAGCAGCGTAGCCCAGGGGGTAGGGGAGACCCAGTACTTC,CASSVAQGVGETQYF
TRBJ1-5,TRBV25-1,11,-,-,TGTGCCAGCAGTGGAGGCGGGGCCCGGCATTTT,CASSGGGARHF
TRBJ1-2,TRBV6-6,14,-,-,TGTGCCAGCACCGCCGACGGTCTAGGTTATGGCTACACCTTC,CASTADGLGYGYTF
TRBJ1-1,TRBV7-9,14,-,-,TGTTCCAGCACCGCCCTGGGGAGAAACACTGAAGCTTTCTTT,CSSTALGRNTEAFF
TRBJ2-7,TRBV28,14,-,-,TGTGCCAGCAGTGGGGCAGGGGGGCTGGTCGAGCAGTACTTC,CASSGAGGLVEQYF
TRBJ1-1,TRBV5-6,18,-,TRBD1,TGTGCCAGCAGCTTTGATCGGGGACAGGGGGCGCAGATAACTGAAGCTTTCTTT,CASSFDRGQGAQITEAFF
TRBJ2-7,TRBV6-5,14,-,TRBD1,TGTGCCAGCAGGAAGAGACAGGGCCCCTACGAGCAGTACTTC,CASRKRQGPYEQYF
TRBJ2-7,TRBV5-4,16,-,TRBD2,TGTGCCAGCAGCTTTAGCGGGGGGGCATTCTCCTACGAGCAGTACTTC,CASSFSGGAFSYEQYF
TRBJ1-1,TRBV6-4,13,-,TRBD1,TGTGCCAGCAGTGACGAAGGCGGGACAGGAGCTTTCTTT,CASSDEGGTGAFF
TRBJ2-7,TRBV18,15,-,TRBD1,TGTGCCAGCTCACAACCGGGACAGGGGGCTTACGAGCAGTACTTC,CASSQPGQGAYEQYF
TRBJ2-1,TRBV27,15,once,-,TGTGCCAGCAGTTTATGGAGGGGAGTCTACAATGAGCAGTTCTTC,CASSLWRGVYNEQFF
TRBJ2-1,TRBV19,14,once,-,TGTGCCAGTAGTGTCGGTAGTGCCTACAATGAGCAGTTCTTC,CASSVGSAYNEQFF
TRBJ1-1,TRBV6-1,13,-,-,TGTGCCAGCAGTGAAGGGGGACTCATTGAAGCTTTCTTT,CASSEGGLIEAFF
TRBJ2-5,TRBV5-1,18,few,-,TGCGCCAGCAGTTCTCCGCGGGGCCGAGCTAAATTTCAAGAGACCCAGTACTTC,CASSSPRGRAKFQETQYF
TRBJ1-3,TRBV19,14,-,-,TGTGCCAGTAACCTACCCGGGGCTGGAAACACCATATATTTT,CASNLPGAGNTIYF
TRBJ2-5,TRBV14,15,-,-,TGTGCCAGCAGCCAAGGCCAGGCGCCTCACGAGACCCAGTACTTC,CASSQGQAPHETQYF